Listed here are 7 T cell receptor beta chains from one sample, sequenced in a study of blood T cell repertoires in COVID-19 (dated by TCRdb to about 2020). The method behind the library was the immunoSEQ multiplex PCR assay. TCRdb provides this immuneACCESS table in a form limited to in-frame rearrangements. Some clones are lacking; in checked studies, under half of them reflect an unresolved V gene, and why the rest are absent is not known. The table for this sample lists about 180,000 clones; approximately 85% of them were counted only once. Together, the top ten hold approximately 11% of the sample. Sequencing used peripheral blood. The receptors come from a human donor with active or convalescent COVID-19. The donor label of this sample is uncertain.

This clone has a handful of counts. The V gene is TRBV9, the J gene TRBJ2-5, with D possibly TRBD2 on 6 matching bases. Germline values: CDR1 SGDLS, CDR2 YYNGEE. V was pared by 0 bases and J by 1 base, with 13 bases between. CDR3 length equals 16 residues. The CDR3 region has the DNA TGTGCCAGCAGCGTAGATCGGCGGGGCCTCCAAGAGACCCAGTACTTC. Its translation: CASSVDRRGLQETQYF.

This clone has just one count. This chain links TRBV6-5 with TRBJ2-7; TRBD1 aligns across 9 bases. V shed 6 bases, J shed 6 bases, and the junction held 6 bases outside the gene matches. Germline values: CDR1 MNHEY, CDR2 SVGAGI. The CDR3 has 13 residues. The DNA for the CDR3 is TGTGCCAGCAGCCGGACAGGGGCCCCCGAGCAGTACTTC. It specifies CASSRTGAPEQYF.

J is TRBJ2-7 and V is TRBV3-1 (or the pseudogene TRBV3-2); 7 positions match TRBD1. The V segment lost 4 bases and the J segment 5 bases; nucleotides outside the gene matches: 5. The CDR3 has 13 residues. The germline gives CDR1 LGHDT, CDR2 YNNKEL (reference sequence). As DNA, the CDR3 is TGTGCCAGCAGCCGGACAGGAGGCCACGAGCAGTACTTC. This gives the protein CASSRTGGHEQYF.

The CDR3 reads CASSLNREHGYTF. The CDR3 DNA sequence: TGTGCCAGCAGCCTAAACAGGGAGCACGGCTACACCTTC. This chain connects TRBV14 to TRBJ1-2, with D tentatively TRBD1 (6 bases). In germline, CDR1 is SGHDN, CDR2 FVKESK. Between the trimmed V and J ends, which lost 4 bases and 8 bases, there was a span of 14 bases. The CDR3 runs 13 residues.

About this clone itself: Other DNA sequences of this sample code for an identical CDR3. The V gene is TRBV11-2, the J gene TRBJ1-2; no reliable D call. V was trimmed by 5 bases and J by 0 bases, leaving 7 bases between them. The CDR3 has 13 amino acids. Germline loops: CDR1 SGHAT, CDR2 FQNNGV. CDR3 sequence: CASSPQANYGYTF. Here the CDR3 DNA reads TGTGCCAGCAGCCCTCAGGCTAACTATGGCTACACCTTC.

The CDR3 loop reads CASSADRGAEAFF. CDR3 DNA sequence: TGTGCCAGCAGCGCGGACAGGGGTGCTGAAGCTTTCTTT. The chain joins TRBV2 to TRBJ1-1; 9 bases match TRBD1. Germline loops: CDR1 SNHLY, CDR2 FYNNEI. The V and J ends lost 6 bases and 6 bases, in that order; junction bases with no gene match: 5. The CDR3 contains 13 residues. The variable domain in full, with the rest retrieved from reference TRBV2 and TRBJ1-1, is EPEVTQTPSHQVTQMGQEVILRCVPISNHLYFYWYRQILGQKVEFLVSFYNNEISEKSEIFDDQFSVERPDGSNFTLKIRSTKLEDSAMYFCASSADRGAEAFFGQGTRLTVV.

This clone has only one observation. The CDR3 sequence is CAIGSQAGGAREQYF. The CDR3 DNA reads as TGTGCCATCGGTAGTCAGGCGGGGGGGGCGCGCGAGCAGTACTTC. The chain uses TRBV10-3 and TRBJ2-7, with 9 positions matching TRBD2. This CDR3 has 15 amino acids. J lost 6 bases, V lost 8 bases, and 14 bases had no gene match. From germline, CDR1 is ENHRY and CDR2 SYGVKD.